The TCR beta chain described here comes from a study of cytomegalovirus exposure and HLA in healthy donors. Amplification used 60 Vbeta primers and 13 Jbeta primers. Profiled with immunoSEQ multiplex PCR; TCRdb holds only in-frame clones, not every one. Of about 140,000 clones listed, roughly 76% are singletons. CDR3 length: 12 residues. V was pared by 5 bases and J by 0 bases, with 7 bases between. CDR1 is SQVTM, CDR2 ANQGSEA, per germline. Material for sequencing was PBMCs. The V gene is TRBV29-1, the J gene TRBJ1-1, with D perhaps matching TRBD1 (5 bases). The TCR comes from a female donor in good health and CMV-seronegative. Here the CDR3 reads CSVRQMNTEAFF. CDR3 nucleotides: TGCAGCGTTCGACAGATGAACACTGAAGCTTTCTTT. The variable domain in full, completed from reference TRBV29-1 and TRBJ1-1, reads SAVISQKPSRDICQRGTSLTIQCQVDSQVTMMFWYRQQPGQSLTLIATANQGSEATYESGFVIDKFPISRPNLTFSTLTVSNMSPEDSSIYLCSVRQMNTEAFFGQGTRLTVV.